A single sample gave rise to the 27 T cell receptor beta chains below, sequenced in a study of blood T cells in healthy people across ages. Together with a sample-barcoded 5' primer, a J-beta primer mix was included in a second PCR lasting roughly 6 to 12 cycles. MiXCR, applied by TCRdb to the 5' RACE reads, yields one record per CDR3 protein. The sample lists about 1,600,000 distinct CDR3 sequences; approximately 38% were seen once. Sequencing was done on a sample of blood. The origin of the receptors is a woman between 18 and 29 years old in good health.

This clonotype was seen only a few times. The rearrangement links TRBV2 to TRBJ2-5, with 14 bases fitting TRBD2. Germline V CDR1 and CDR2: SNHLY, FYNNEI. Unmatched junction bases numbered 6, after V lost 5 bases and J lost 10 bases. This CDR3 is 14 amino acids long. The DNA of the CDR3 is TGTGCCAGCAGTCCCGGGACTAGCGGGAGAGGCCAGTACTTC. It translates to CASSPGTSGRGQYF.

This chain uses TRBV29-1 with TRBJ2-5, with a tentative D call TRBD2 (6 bases). The CDR3 totals 15 residues. The germline gives CDR1 SQVTM, CDR2 ANQGSEA. Between the trimmed V and J ends, which lost 5 bases and 5 bases, there was a span of 21 bases. The CDR3 sequence is CSVPPAGLLGETQYF. The CDR3 DNA sequence: TGCAGCGTTCCACCTGCGGGACTCTTGGGGGAGACCCAGTACTTC.

This clonotype was seen repeatedly, ten times or more. The genes are TRBV5-1 and TRBJ2-7, with 7 bases that match TRBD1. V trimming: 0 bases; J trimming: 5 bases; junction bases outside the gene matches: 5. The CDR3 is made up of 14 amino acids. Germline V gene lookup returns CDR1 SGHRS and CDR2 YFSETQ. CDR3: CASSLDRGKDEQYF. CDR3 nucleotide sequence: TGCGCCAGCAGCTTGGACAGGGGAAAGGACGAGCAGTACTTC.

The J gene is TRBJ2-7, the V gene TRBV2; 12 bases map to TRBD2. The V and J ends lost 6 bases and 3 bases, in that order; junction bases with no gene match: 12. The CDR3 has 17 residues. The germline CDR1 and CDR2 sequences are SNHLY and FYNNEI. CDR3 coding DNA: TGTGCCAGCAGCCCCACAGGGCTAGCGGGAGGGGGCTACGAGCAGTACTTC. It codes for CASSPTGLAGGGYEQYF.

The J gene is TRBJ2-5, the V gene TRBV5-5; D is undetermined. The V end lost 1 base, the J end lost 11 bases, and 12 bases lay between the germline ends. Per the germline V gene, CDR1 is SGHKS and CDR2 is YYEKEE (reference sequence). CDR3 size: 12 residues. The CDR3 protein is CASSLLINEQYF. Here the CDR3 DNA reads TGTGCCAGCAGCTTGTTGATCAATGAGCAGTACTTC.

This clonotype was detected a few times. The chain recombines TRBV28 with TRBJ2-1; 8 nucleotides line up with TRBD1. The J call may not be correct, given that the DNA end is closer to TRBJ2-7. Germline V lookup: CDR1 MDHEN, CDR2 SYDVKM. This CDR3 spans 13 amino acids. The chain's CDR3 is CASRRTGFNEQYF. CDR3 sequence (DNA): TGTGCCAGCAGACGGACAGGGTTCAACGAGCAGTACTTC.

This clonotype was detected only a few times. V gene TRBV2 combines with J gene TRBJ2-1; 10 bases fit TRBD2. This CDR3 is 16 amino acids long. With V trimmed by 4 bases and J by 4 bases, 7 bases remained unmatched. Germline assignment: CDR1 SNHLY and CDR2 FYNNEI. As DNA, the CDR3 is TGTGCCAGCAGTGGCAGACTAGCGGGCTATTACAATGAGCAGTTCTTC. Its protein is CASSGRLAGYYNEQFF. The full variable domain, with the rest looked up from reference TRBV2 and TRBJ2-1, is EPEVTQTPSHQVTQMGQEVILRCVPISNHLYFYWYRQILGQKVEFLVSFYNNEISEKSEIFDDQFSVERPDGSNFTLKIRSTKLEDSAMYFCASSGRLAGYYNEQFFGPGTRLTVL.

This clonotype showed up just a few times. This chain joins TRBV25-1 and TRBJ1-4, with D unresolved. Germline V gene lookup returns CDR1 MGHDK and CDR2 SYGVNS. Trimming removed 1 base at V and 4 bases at J, with 10 bases between. The CDR3 runs 15 residues. The CDR3 coding sequence is TGTGCCAGCAGTGAATCTGGGGTCGTTAATGAAAAACTGTTTTTT. Its protein product is CASSESGVVNEKLFF.

The chain is built from TRBV7-8 and TRBJ2-1; TRBD1 is a possible D gene (6 bases). The J call could be wrong; TRBJ2-7 is a better fit for the DNA end. The CDR3 runs to 15 residues. Germline V lookup: CDR1 SGHVS, CDR2 FQNEAQ. The CDR3 protein is CATGGGPRSYNEQYF. Written as DNA, the CDR3 is TGTGCCACTGGGGGCGGCCCGCGCTCCTACAATGAGCAGTACTTC.

This rearrangement joins TRBV20-1 to TRBJ1-2; perhaps TRBD1 as D (6 bases). The V gene's germline CDR1 is DFQATT and CDR2 SNEGSKA (reference sequence). Trimming cost V 5 bases and J 7 bases, with 17 bases left between them. The CDR3 covers 13 residues. The CDR3 DNA sequence: TGCAGTGCTCCGAGGGACATCCTTGCTGGCTACACCTTC. Protein sequence: CSAPRDILAGYTF.

This chain links TRBV6-1 with TRBJ2-1; 10 nucleotides align to TRBD2. CDR1 is MNHNS and CDR2 is SASEGT in the germline V gene. V gave up 6 bases and J gave up 7 bases; unmatched junction bases: 6. This CDR3 has 14 amino acids. This chain's CDR3 is CASRLAGETNEQFF. The CDR3 region has the DNA TGTGCCAGCAGGCTAGCGGGGGAAACAAATGAGCAGTTCTTC.

Worth noting for this clonotype: A much larger clonotype is one base distant, so this may be a read error. V usage is TRBV12-3 or TRBV12-4 and J usage is TRBJ1-2; 9 bases match TRBD1. The CDR3 sequence is 13 residues long. The CDR3 region is CAGSFGTGTGYTF. The CDR3 DNA follows: TGTGCCGGCAGTTTTGGGACAGGGACCGGCTACACCTTC.

The chain links TRBV6-6 to TRBJ1-2; no definite D call. The CDR3 sequence is 14 residues long. Germline V gene sequence: CDR1 MNHNY, CDR2 SVGAGI (reference sequence). Trimming removed 2 bases at V and 5 bases at J, with 12 bases between. The CDR3 bases are TGTGCCAGCAGTTACATAGTCAGACAATATGGCTACACCTTC. Translation: CASSYIVRQYGYTF.

The chain uses TRBV27 and TRBJ1-5; unclear D gene. Deletions cut 6 bases from V and 0 bases from J, with 15 bases between. The germline CDR1 and CDR2 sequences are MNHEY and SMNVEV (reference sequence). The CDR3 spans 16 residues. CDR3 amino acids: CASSLIALNSNQPQHF. For the CDR3, the DNA is TGTGCCAGCAGCCTTATCGCCCTCAATAGCAATCAGCCCCAGCATTTT.

A word on this clonotype: The CDR3 ends on some other residue instead of the conserved phenylalanine or tryptophan, so this is likely a read error. J is TRBJ2-1 and V is TRBV6-5; 13 bases agree with TRBD2. In germline, CDR1 is MNHEY, CDR2 SVGAGI. V gave up 4 bases and J gave up 1 base; unmatched junction bases: 13. The CDR3 is 20 amino acids. The CDR3 sequence: CASSSGTSGTYDSSYNEQFL. The CDR3 region has the DNA TGTGCCAGCAGTTCCGGGACTAGCGGGACTTACGATTCGTCCTACAATGAGCAGTTCTTG.

The V gene is TRBV9, the J gene TRBJ2-3; 8 bases map to TRBD2. The ends lost 0 bases at V and 4 bases at J; junction bases unmatched: 7. Per germline, CDR1 SGDLS and CDR2 YYNGEE. The CDR3 runs to 16 residues. The CDR3, as DNA: TGTGCCAGCAGCGTAGGGACTAGCTCTAGGGCAGATACGCAGTATTTT. It encodes CASSVGTSSRADTQYF.

This chain connects TRBV6-5 to TRBJ2-1, with D unclear. With 0 bases removed from V and 4 bases from J, the gap between germline ends came to 19 bases. The V gene's germline CDR1 is MNHEY and CDR2 SVGAGI. The CDR3 is 18 residues long. CDR3: CASSYSAGRRTLYNEQFF. As DNA, the CDR3 is TGTGCCAGCAGTTACTCGGCAGGTCGGCGAACACTTTACAATGAGCAGTTCTTC.

The V call is TRBV2, the J call TRBJ2-7; D uncertain. Trimming removed 7 bases from V and 1 base from J, with 5 bases in between. CDR1 is SNHLY and CDR2 is FYNNEI in the germline V gene. The CDR3 is 11 residues long. CDR3 DNA: TGTGCCAGCAACCTATCCTACGAGCAGTACTTC. Translating it yields CASNLSYEQYF.

CDR3 DNA: TGTGCCAGCAGCTTAGAGGTTTCGGCAGTTTACGAGCAGTACTTC. Its translation is CASSLEVSAVYEQYF. The J gene is TRBJ2-7, the V gene TRBV7-2; D is ambiguous. Between the trimmed V and J ends, which lost 1 base and 4 bases, there was a span of 14 bases. The CDR3 sequence is 15 residues long. CDR1 and CDR2 (germline): SGHTA, FQGNSA.

This chain links TRBV27 with TRBJ1-2; D unresolved. The V end was cut by 7 bases, the J end by 6 bases, with 6 bases between. CDR3 length equals 10 residues. Germline V gene data show CDR1 as MNHEY and CDR2 as SMNVEV (reference sequence). CDR3 sequence: CASIRNGYTF. In nucleotides, the CDR3 is TGTGCCAGCATTAGGAATGGCTACACCTTC.

About this clonotype: A single base separates this from a much larger clone, so it may be a read error. The V and J genes are TRBV2 and TRBJ2-7; 10 bases match TRBD2. The J segment lost 7 bases and the V segment lost 6 bases, leaving 9 bases of the junction unmatched. The CDR3 loop spans 14 amino acids. CDR1 and CDR2 (germline): SNHLY, FYNNEI. This CDR3 reads CASSLLAGSDEQYF. The CDR3 coding sequence is TGTGCCAGCAGCTTACTAGCGGGAAGCGATGAGCAGTACTTC. The full variable domain, completed using reference TRBV2 and TRBJ2-7, is EPEVTQTPSHQVTQMGQEVILRCVPISNHLYFYWYRQILGQKVEFLVSFYNNEISEKSEIFDDQFSVERPDGSNFTLKIRSTKLEDSAMYFCASSLLAGSDEQYFGPGTRLTVT.

This chain links TRBV6-1 with TRBJ1-5; the match to TRBD1 covers 9 bases. The V segment lost 8 bases and the J segment 4 bases; nucleotides outside the gene matches: 12. The germline V gene encodes CDR1 MNHNS and CDR2 SASEGT. This CDR3 contains 16 residues. CDR3 loop: CASSREGQGGNQPQHF. The CDR3 region has the DNA TGTGCCAGCTCTCGCGAGGGACAGGGCGGAAATCAGCCCCAGCATTTT.

At least ten counts were recorded for this clonotype. The chain employs TRBV20-1 and TRBJ1-2; D gene uncertain. This CDR3 comprises 13 residues. Trimming cost V 1 base and J 1 base, with 7 bases left between them. CDR1 and CDR2 (germline): DFQATT, SNEGSKA (reference sequence). The CDR3 spells CSARAGSNYGYTF. Here the CDR3 DNA reads TGCAGTGCTAGAGCGGGGAGTAACTATGGCTACACCTTC.

The chain recombines TRBV6-5 with TRBJ2-4, with D possibly matching TRBD2 (5 bases). The J call may be faulty, since TRBJ2-7 better matches the DNA end. Germline V lookup: CDR1 MNHEY, CDR2 SVGAGI. The CDR3 covers 13 residues. The CDR3 bases are TGTGCCAGCAGTGCCGGGGTCTACTGCGAGCAGTACTTC. This codes for CASSAGVYCEQYF.

The rearrangement joins TRBV5-1 to TRBJ2-5, with D tentatively TRBD2 (6 bases). The CDR3 contains 14 residues. Germline CDR1 is SGHRS and CDR2 is YFSETQ. V was pared by 7 bases and J by 2 bases, with 15 bases between. The CDR3 is CASFIAVRQETQYF. CDR3 DNA: TGCGCCAGCTTCATAGCGGTCAGGCAAGAGACCCAGTACTTC.

The V and J genes are TRBV15 and TRBJ2-1; 11 bases fit TRBD2. J gave up 0 bases and V 0 bases, and 4 bases lay outside the gene matches. The CDR3 runs 18 residues. Germline-derived CDR1 and CDR2 are LNHNV and YYDKDF (reference sequence). This CDR3 is CATSRDGLAGDSYNEQFF. Here the CDR3 DNA reads TGTGCCACCAGCAGAGATGGACTAGCGGGTGACTCCTACAATGAGCAGTTCTTC.

This chain uses TRBV2 with TRBJ1-2; 7 nucleotides agree with TRBD1. The germline gives CDR1 SNHLY, CDR2 FYNNEI. Unmatched junction bases numbered 9, after V lost 7 bases and J lost 4 bases. The length of the CDR3 is 14 residues. The CDR3, as DNA: TGTGCCAGCACCGGGGACAGCGATAGCTATGGCTACACCTTC. It yields the protein CASTGDSDSYGYTF.